These 24 T cell receptor beta chains originate from one sample sequenced in a study of T cells in Graves' hyperthyroidism and ophthalmopathy. It was RNA transcripts that yielded the amplified TCR beta CDR3 regions. Initially, a first-round RT-PCR of the TCR CDR3 employed the HTBI primer set. TCRdb redid the calling of the multiplex PCR reads with MiXCR, one entry per CDR3 protein. The table includes approximately 400,000 distinct CDR3 sequences, roughly 13% detected once. Sample: blood. Receptors were obtained from a woman aged 55 to 70 with Graves' hyperthyroidism.

This clonotype was picked up many times. The genes are TRBV12-5 and TRBJ1-5, with 9 bases aligning to TRBD1. Germline CDR1 and CDR2: LGHNT and FRNRAP. The CDR3 is 16 residues long. J gave up 6 bases and V 5 bases, and 11 bases lay outside the gene matches. CDR3 amino acids: CASGSGTGLVRQPQHF. In DNA, the CDR3 is TGTGCTAGTGGTAGCGGGACAGGGTTGGTCCGTCAGCCCCAGCATTTT.

The J gene is TRBJ1-4, the V gene TRBV19; no clear D. The V and J ends lost 8 bases and 5 bases respectively, with 9 bases between them. Germline-derived CDR1 and CDR2 are LNHDA and SQIVND (reference sequence). The CDR3 spans 12 residues. In DNA form, the CDR3 reads TGTGCCAGTGTGGGTGTAAATGAAAAACTGTTTTTT. This encodes CASVGVNEKLFF.

This clonotype was detected many times. The rearrangement joins TRBV11-2 to TRBJ2-7; D unclear. The CDR3 totals 11 residues. The germline V gene encodes CDR1 SGHAT and CDR2 FQNNGV. With 5 bases removed from V and 6 bases from J, the gap between germline ends came to 8 bases. CDR3 residues: CASSPLAEQYF. The DNA for the CDR3 is TGTGCCAGCAGCCCTCTCGCCGAGCAGTACTTC.

The rearrangement links TRBV29-1 to TRBJ2-1; TRBD1 agrees at 7 bases. The length of the CDR3 is 13 residues. The germline V gene encodes CDR1 SQVTM and CDR2 ANQGSEA. Trimming removed 6 bases from V and 3 bases from J; junction bases left unmatched: 5. CDR3 coding DNA: TGCAGCGTAGACGGGACAGACTACAATGAGCAGTTCTTC. It yields the protein CSVDGTDYNEQFF.

This clonotype has ten or more counts. This CDR3 is CASSFPPTGKYQETQYF. The CDR3 region has the DNA TGTGCCAGCAGCTTTCCCCCCACAGGGAAGTACCAAGAGACCCAGTACTTC. The chain uses TRBV11-3 and TRBJ2-5; a weak D match, TRBD1 (6 bases). The CDR3 runs to 17 residues. The germline CDR1 and CDR2 sequences are SGHNT and YENEEA. V lost 3 bases and J 0 bases, leaving 17 bases between the germline ends.

In its sample, this clonotype was seen many times. The J gene is TRBJ2-1, the V gene TRBV28; 8 bases match TRBD2. The V gene end was trimmed by 10 bases and the J gene end by 6 bases; junction bases not matched to a gene: 14. The CDR3 runs to 15 residues. Germline V gene data show CDR1 as MDHEN and CDR2 as SYDVKM. CDR3 in DNA: TGTGCCACCGCTCCAGTTAGCGGGAAATTCAATGAGCAGTTCTTC. Its protein is CATAPVSGKFNEQFF.

In this sample, this clonotype turned up many times. V and J are TRBV27 and TRBJ1-6; 7 nucleotides align to TRBD1. Germline-derived CDR1 and CDR2 are MNHEY and SMNVEV (reference sequence). V was clipped by 7 bases and J by 7 bases; unmatched bases: 4. The length of the CDR3 is 13 residues. CDR3 protein: CASTRGWNSPLHF. The CDR3 DNA follows: TGTGCCAGCACCAGGGGGTGGAATTCACCCCTCCACTTT.

The sample holds many counts of this clonotype. The CDR3 DNA reads as TGTGCCAGCAGCCCACTTACGGGACAGGGGAACTATGGCTACACCTTC. Translation gives CASSPLTGQGNYGYTF. This chain joins TRBV3-1 and TRBJ1-2; 10 bases are a match to TRBD1. The CDR3 contains 16 residues. Germline-derived CDR1 and CDR2 are LGHDT and YNNKEL (reference sequence). V dropped 4 bases and J dropped 2; count of bases not matched to a gene: 7.

The chain employs TRBV10-3 and TRBJ2-2; 7 nucleotides line up with TRBD2. CDR3 size: 18 residues. V shed 1 base and J 0 bases; nucleotides not matched to a gene: 8. The germline gives CDR1 ENHRY, CDR2 SYGVKD. For the CDR3, the DNA is TGTGCCATCAGTGAGTATAGCCTAGCGGACACGAACACCGGGGAGCTGTTTTTT. It yields the protein CAISEYSLADTNTGELFF.

The chain combines TRBV6-1 with TRBJ2-7, with D tentatively TRBD2 (5 bases). The CDR3 is 12 residues long. Trimming removed 7 bases at V and 2 bases at J, with 9 bases between. CDR1 MNHNS and CDR2 SASEGT come from the germline V gene. This CDR3 is CASKTNPYEQYF. In nucleotides, the CDR3 is TGTGCCAGCAAGACTAACCCCTACGAGCAGTACTTC.

Concerning this clonotype: Being one base from a much bigger clone, this may be a read error. This chain joins TRBV5-4 and TRBJ1-1, with TRBD1 as a possible D gene (6 bases). The CDR3 length is 14 residues. Germline CDR1 is SGHNT and CDR2 is YYREEE (reference sequence). The DNA for the CDR3 is TGTGTCAGCAGCCGCTTGAGGGGGAATACTGAAGCTTTCTTT. Residues: CVSSRLRGNTEAFF.

This clonotype occurred many times. J is TRBJ2-5 and V is TRBV29-1, with D possibly TRBD2 on 5 matching bases. V lost 8 bases, J lost 3 bases, and 16 bases lay in between. Germline V gene data show CDR1 as SQVTM and CDR2 as ANQGSEA. The CDR3 runs to 13 residues. CDR3: CSLFSPAEETQYF. The CDR3, as DNA: TGCAGCTTATTTAGTCCAGCGGAAGAGACCCAGTACTTC.

A few counts support this clonotype. The chain joins TRBV7-9 to TRBJ1-1, with 8 bases lining up with TRBD1. Germline loops: CDR1 SEHNR, CDR2 FQNEAQ (reference sequence). J lost 2 bases, V lost 4 bases, and 6 bases had no gene match. The CDR3 length is 15 residues. This chain's CDR3 is CASSSSGGVNTEAFF. The CDR3 DNA follows: TGTGCCAGCAGCTCCTCAGGGGGCGTTAACACTGAAGCTTTCTTT.

This clonotype was seen at least ten times. CDR3 sequence reads: CASSWEGRETETQYF. The CDR3, as DNA: TGCGCCAGCAGCTGGGAAGGGCGGGAGACAGAGACCCAGTACTTC. V gene TRBV5-1 combines with J gene TRBJ2-5; TRBD2 agrees at 7 bases. There are 15 residues in the CDR3. Looked up from germline, CDR1 is SGHRS and CDR2 is YFSETQ. J was trimmed by 4 bases and V by 3 bases; bases with no gene match: 9.

The table lists this clonotype with many counts. This chain uses TRBV5-8 with TRBJ2-3, with a possible D match to TRBD2 (6 bases). V was clipped by 4 bases and J by 0 bases, with 12 bases between them. CDR3 length equals 15 residues. CDR1 is SGHTS and CDR2 is YDEGEE in the germline V gene. This CDR3 reads CASSQGGTSTDTQYF. CDR3 bases: TGTGCCAGCAGCCAGGGTGGGACTAGCACAGATACGCAGTATTTT.

In its sample, this clonotype was seen many times. The chain combines TRBV27 with TRBJ2-4; D unclear. This CDR3 has 15 amino acids. Germline CDR1 is MNHEY and CDR2 is SMNVEV (reference sequence). Trimming left V 5 bases short and J 0 bases short, with 11 bases between. The CDR3 DNA is TGTGCCAGCAGTCCCATACTGAGAGCCAAAAACATTCAGTACTTC. Encoded protein: CASSPILRAKNIQYF.

This clonotype has a handful of counts. J is TRBJ2-3 and V is TRBV10-3; 14 bases line up with TRBD2. CDR3 length equals 16 residues. Germline CDR1 ENHRY, CDR2 SYGVKD. After removal of 10 bases from V and 0 bases from J, the junction contained 6 bases not matched to a gene. CDR3 DNA: TGTGCCACCACCGGGACTAGCGGGAGTAGCACAGATACGCAGTATTTT. This sequence encodes CATTGTSGSSTDTQYF.

Ten or more counts support this clonotype. The chain has TRBV20-1 and TRBJ2-7, with TRBD2 matching over 12 bases. The CDR3 loop spans 13 amino acids. Per the germline V gene, CDR1 is DFQATT and CDR2 is SNEGSKA (reference sequence). The V and J ends lost 5 bases and 5 bases, in that order; junction bases with no gene match: 4. This CDR3 is CSAPSGRADEQYF. The CDR3 DNA reads TGCAGTGCTCCTAGCGGGAGGGCCGACGAGCAGTACTTC.

This clonotype was seen at least ten times. The chain links TRBV3-1 to TRBJ1-2; 9 bases are shared with TRBD1. Trimming removed 3 bases from V and 6 bases from J; junction bases left unmatched: 2. The CDR3 totals 13 residues. Germline values: CDR1 LGHDT, CDR2 YNNKEL (reference sequence). The CDR3 here is CASSQGQGNGYTF. The CDR3 coding sequence is TGTGCCAGCAGCCAGGGACAGGGAAATGGCTACACCTTC.

The gene calls are TRBV29-1 and TRBJ2-6; the D is unclear. CDR1 is SQVTM, CDR2 ANQGSEA, per germline. There are 14 residues in the CDR3. Trimming pared 2 bases from V and 1 base from J, leaving 6 bases between. The CDR3 nucleotides are TGCAGCGTTGAATCTGTTTCTGGGGCCAACGTCCTGACTTTC. Its translation is CSVESVSGANVLTF.

Notes on this clonotype: Its ends do not fully match the called genes, so a read error is possible. The chain uses TRBV30 and TRBJ1-5; no reliable D call. CDR1 is GTSNPN and CDR2 is SVGIG in the germline V gene (reference sequence). CDR3 size: 13 residues. The chain's CDR3 is CVWSVGVNQPQHF. CDR3 bases: TGTGTCTGGAGTGTAGGTGTCAATCAGCCCCAGCATTTT.

This clonotype was counted at least ten times. This chain links TRBV5-1 with TRBJ2-7; D might be TRBD1 or TRBD2, each matching 5 bases. Germline V gives CDR1 SGHRS, CDR2 YFSETQ. The CDR3 sequence is 15 residues long. The V and J ends lost 0 bases and 3 bases respectively, with 13 bases between them. CDR3 nucleotide sequence: TGCGCCAGCAGCTTGGATGGGACCTCCTACTACGAGCAGTACTTC. It codes for CASSLDGTSYYEQYF.

The gene calls are TRBV6-1 and TRBJ1-6, with D perhaps matching TRBD1 (5 bases). The CDR3 sequence is 15 residues long. Germline V gene data show CDR1 as MNHNS and CDR2 as SASEGT. The V and J ends lost 5 bases and 9 bases respectively, with 17 bases between them. The CDR3 loop reads CASSPGTGNSSPLHF. Written as DNA, the CDR3 is TGTGCCAGCAGTCCCGGGACCGGAAATAGTTCACCCCTCCACTTT.

This clonotype was seen a handful of times. The junction departs from germline at one end; a sequencing error may be responsible. The genes are TRBV4-1 and TRBJ1-1, with 7 bases fitting TRBD1. From germline, CDR1 is MGHRA and CDR2 YSYEKL. The CDR3 is 13 amino acids. CDR3: CASGQTGDTEAFF. The CDR3 nucleotides read TGCGCCAGCGGCCAAACAGGGGACACTGAAGCTTTCTTT.